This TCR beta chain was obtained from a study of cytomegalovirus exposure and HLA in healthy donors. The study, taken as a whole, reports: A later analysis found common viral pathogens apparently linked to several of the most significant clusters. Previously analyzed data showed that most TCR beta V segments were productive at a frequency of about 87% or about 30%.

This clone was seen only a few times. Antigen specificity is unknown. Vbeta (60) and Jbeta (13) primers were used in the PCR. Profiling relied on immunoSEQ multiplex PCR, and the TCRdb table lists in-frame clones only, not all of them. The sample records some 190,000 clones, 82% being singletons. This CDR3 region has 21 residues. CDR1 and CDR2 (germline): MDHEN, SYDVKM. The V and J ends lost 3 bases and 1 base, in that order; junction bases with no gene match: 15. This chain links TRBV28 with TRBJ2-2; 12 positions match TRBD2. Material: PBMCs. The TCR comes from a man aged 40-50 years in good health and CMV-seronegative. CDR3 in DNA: TGTGCCAGCAGTTTTGGATATAGTCTGGCTAGCGGGAGGGTGAACACCGGGGAGCTGTTTTTT. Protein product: CASSFGYSLASGRVNTGELFF.